This TCR beta chain was profiled in a study of cytomegalovirus exposure and HLA in healthy donors. Study results and limitations: A list of approximately 160 TCR beta chains associated with cytomegalovirus was given. The TCR clusters that emerged in the first cohort tended, a later analysis found, to co-occur in the roughly 130 validation repertoires. Many donors shared some public TCRs, even though most TCR sequences were rare.

The CDR3 totals 15 residues. The germline V gene encodes CDR1 MNHEY and CDR2 SMNVEV (reference sequence). V was pared by 1 base and J by 3 bases, with 12 bases between. The donors were part of the validation cohort of 120 subjects. That cohort was separate from the first cohort, which comprised under 700 subjects. Regarding this clone: The antigen is not known.

The repertoire was sequenced with immunoSEQ multiplex PCR; TCRdb's copy has only in-frame clones and lacks some. The repertoire has approximately 300,000 clones, 75% to 90% of them found once; the top ten carry roughly 1.2%. The sample comprised PBMCs. J is TRBJ1-2 and V is TRBV27; possible D gene TRBD1, 6 bases. The sequence was collected from a woman aged 25 to 39 in good health and CMV-seropositive. The CDR3 is CASSLFGGSDYGYTF. In nucleotides, the CDR3 is TGTGCCAGCAGTTTATTTGGGGGCTCAGACTATGGCTACACCTTC.